The TCR beta chain under discussion was sequenced for a study of blood T cells in healthy people across ages. Combining a sample-barcoded 5' primer with a J-beta primer mix, a second PCR ran for roughly 7 to 12 cycles. Each CDR3 protein gets one entry after TCRdb re-called the 5' RACE reads with MiXCR. The sample records some 800,000 distinct CDR3 sequences, 20% to 30% being singletons. The J segment lost 0 bases and the V segment lost 7 bases, leaving 5 bases of the junction unmatched. This CDR3 is 15 amino acids long. Germline V gives CDR1 MNHEY, CDR2 SMNVEV (reference sequence). This clonotype was counted once. The same data also went into a second study, on T cells of mothers and their children.

This receptor was obtained from a boy aged 5-17 years in good health. J is TRBJ2-1 and V is TRBV27; 8 positions match TRBD1. Source material: blood. CDR3 sequence reads: CASTSGTGSYNEQFF. The CDR3 DNA follows: TGTGCCAGCACTTCCGGGACAGGCTCCTACAATGAGCAGTTCTTC.